This T cell receptor (beta chain) was found in a study of T cell changes during pregnancy in multiple sclerosis. V lost 6 bases and J lost 8, with 14 bases in between. CDR1 is SNHLY, CDR2 FYNNEI, per germline. The CDR3 extends over 13 amino acids. The repertoire was sequenced with immunoSEQ multiplex PCR; TCRdb's copy has only in-frame clones and lacks some. Of 70,000 to 100,000 clones in the sample, over 80% are singletons; the top ten hold 0.9% to 1.2%. The chain carries TRBV2 and TRBJ2-1; tentatively, D is TRBD1 (6 bases). Sequencing used peripheral blood, obtained in the first trimester of pregnancy. The clonotype comes from a female donor with multiple sclerosis, enrolled in a pregnancy study. CDR3 sequence reads: CASSGPGADEQFF. CDR3 DNA sequence: TGTGCCAGCAGCGGACCAGGGGCCGATGAGCAGTTCTTC.